This T cell receptor (beta chain) was captured by sequencing in a study of T and B cells in COVID-19 patients. Study overall: Peripheral blood came from COVID-19 patients with active infection or after recovery. Most recovered patients had mild to moderate COVID-19 treated as outpatients. Study-wide results and caveats: There were approximately 2,500 TCR clusters exclusive to the recovered cohort, some 30 with low generation probability. In COVID-19 patients, T cell receptor beta variable and joining gene use was reportedly strongly skewed.

Multiplex PCR with BIOMED2 TRB-A/B primer pools amplified TRB rearrangements. From the multiplex PCR reads, TCRdb called clonotypes with MiXCR, one entry per CDR3 protein. This sample has over 9,000 distinct CDR3 sequences, with over 25% found just once. TRB was amplified from about 260-540 ng of blood genomic DNA. About this clonotype itself: Its antigen remains unknown.

Deletions cut 2 bases from V and 5 bases from J, with 6 bases between. CDR1 and CDR2 from the germline V gene are SGHVS and FNYEAQ. The CDR3 is made up of 12 amino acids. V and J are TRBV7-6 and TRBJ1-1; D not certain. The TCR sequence derives from a human donor who had recovered from COVID-19. The specimen sequenced was blood. CDR3 in DNA: TGTGCCAGCAGCTTATCAGTAACTGAAGCTTTCTTT. Encoded protein: CASSLSVTEAFF.